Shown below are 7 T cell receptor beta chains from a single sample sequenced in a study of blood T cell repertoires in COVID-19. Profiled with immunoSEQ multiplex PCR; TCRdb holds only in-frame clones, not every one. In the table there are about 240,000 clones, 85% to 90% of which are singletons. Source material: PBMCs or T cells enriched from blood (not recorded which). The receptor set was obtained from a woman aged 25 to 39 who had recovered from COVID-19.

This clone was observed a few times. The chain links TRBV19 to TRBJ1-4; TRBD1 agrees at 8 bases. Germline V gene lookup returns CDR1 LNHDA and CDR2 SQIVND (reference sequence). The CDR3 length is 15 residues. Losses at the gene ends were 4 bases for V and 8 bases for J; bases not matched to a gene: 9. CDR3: CASSTRQGTGEKLFF. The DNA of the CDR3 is TGTGCCAGTAGTACCCGACAGGGGACTGGAGAAAAACTGTTTTTT.

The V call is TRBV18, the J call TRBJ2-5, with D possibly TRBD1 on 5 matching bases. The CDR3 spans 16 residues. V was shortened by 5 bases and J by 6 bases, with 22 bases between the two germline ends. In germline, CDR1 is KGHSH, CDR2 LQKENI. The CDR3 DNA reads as TGTGCCAGCTCATTCGGCGAACTGGGGCTCTCGAAGACCCAGTACTTC. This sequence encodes CASSFGELGLSKTQYF.

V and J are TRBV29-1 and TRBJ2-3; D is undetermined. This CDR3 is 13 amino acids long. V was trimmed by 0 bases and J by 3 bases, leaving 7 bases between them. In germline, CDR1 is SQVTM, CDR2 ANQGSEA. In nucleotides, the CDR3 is TGCAGCGTTGAAGAATCAGGAACAGATACGCAGTATTTT. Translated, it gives CSVEESGTDTQYF.

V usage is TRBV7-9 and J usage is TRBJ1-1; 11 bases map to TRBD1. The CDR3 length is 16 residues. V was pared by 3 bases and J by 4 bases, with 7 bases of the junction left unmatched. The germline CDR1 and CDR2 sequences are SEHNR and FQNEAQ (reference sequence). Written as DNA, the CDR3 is TGTGCCAGCAGCTTTAGGACAGGGGGCTTGGGCACTGAAGCTTTCTTT. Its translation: CASSFRTGGLGTEAFF.

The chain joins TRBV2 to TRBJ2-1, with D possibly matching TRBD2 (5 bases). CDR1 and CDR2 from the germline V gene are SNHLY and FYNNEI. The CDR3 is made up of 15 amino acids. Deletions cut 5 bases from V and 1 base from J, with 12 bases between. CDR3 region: CASSKRSLSYNEQFF. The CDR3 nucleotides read TGTGCCAGCAGTAAGCGGAGTCTGTCCTACAATGAGCAGTTCTTC.

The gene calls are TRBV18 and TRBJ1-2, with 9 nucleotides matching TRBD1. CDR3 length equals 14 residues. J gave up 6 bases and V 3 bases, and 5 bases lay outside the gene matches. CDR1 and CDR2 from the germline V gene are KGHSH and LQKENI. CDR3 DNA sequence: TGTGCCAGCTCACCCACGGGACAGGGAAATGGCTACACCTTC. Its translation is CASSPTGQGNGYTF.

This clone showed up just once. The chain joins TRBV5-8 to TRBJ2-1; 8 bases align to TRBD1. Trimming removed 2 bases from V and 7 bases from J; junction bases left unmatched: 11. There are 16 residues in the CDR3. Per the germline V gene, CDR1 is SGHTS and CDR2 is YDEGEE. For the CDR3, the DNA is TGTGCCAGCAGCTTTACACCGGGACAGGTCAGAAATGAGCAGTTCTTC. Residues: CASSFTPGQVRNEQFF.